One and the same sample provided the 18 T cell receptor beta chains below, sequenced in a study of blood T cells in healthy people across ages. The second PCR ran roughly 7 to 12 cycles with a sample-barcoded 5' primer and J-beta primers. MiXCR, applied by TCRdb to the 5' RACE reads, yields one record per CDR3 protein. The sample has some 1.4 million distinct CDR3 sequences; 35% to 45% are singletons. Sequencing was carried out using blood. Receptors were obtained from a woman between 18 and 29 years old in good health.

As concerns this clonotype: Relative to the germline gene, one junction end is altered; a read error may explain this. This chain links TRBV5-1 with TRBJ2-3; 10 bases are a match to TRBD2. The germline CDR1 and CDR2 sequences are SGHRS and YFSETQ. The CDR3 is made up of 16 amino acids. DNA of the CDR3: TGCACCAGCAGACCCGAGCGGGGGGGCCTCCCAGATACGCAGTATTTT. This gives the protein CTSRPERGGLPDTQYF.

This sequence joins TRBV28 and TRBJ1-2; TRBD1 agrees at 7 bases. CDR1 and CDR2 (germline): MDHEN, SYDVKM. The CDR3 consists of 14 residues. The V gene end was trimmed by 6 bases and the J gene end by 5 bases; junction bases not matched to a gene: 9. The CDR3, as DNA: TGTGCCAGCAGACGCGACCCAGGGGGTTATGGCTACACCTTC. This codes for CASRRDPGGYGYTF.

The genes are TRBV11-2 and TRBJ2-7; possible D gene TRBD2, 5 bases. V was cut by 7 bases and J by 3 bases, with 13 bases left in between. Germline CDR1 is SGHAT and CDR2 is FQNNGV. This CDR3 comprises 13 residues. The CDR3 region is CASTAGVHYEQYF. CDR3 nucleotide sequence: TGTGCCAGCACCGCCGGGGTTCACTACGAGCAGTACTTC.

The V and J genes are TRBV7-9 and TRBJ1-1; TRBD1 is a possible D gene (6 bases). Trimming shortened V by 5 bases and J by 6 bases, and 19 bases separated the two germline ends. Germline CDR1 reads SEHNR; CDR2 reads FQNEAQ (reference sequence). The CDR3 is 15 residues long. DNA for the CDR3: TGTGCCAGCAGCGCTCGAACAGGGAAGGGGGCTGAAGCTTTCTTT. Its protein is CASSARTGKGAEAFF.

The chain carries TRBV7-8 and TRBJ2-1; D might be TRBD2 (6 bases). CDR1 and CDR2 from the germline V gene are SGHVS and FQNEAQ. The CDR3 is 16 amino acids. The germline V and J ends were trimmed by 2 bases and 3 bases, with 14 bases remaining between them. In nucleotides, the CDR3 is TGTGCCAGCAGCTTACGGGGGTTTGGGCTCTACAATGAGCAGTTCTTC. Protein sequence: CASSLRGFGLYNEQFF.

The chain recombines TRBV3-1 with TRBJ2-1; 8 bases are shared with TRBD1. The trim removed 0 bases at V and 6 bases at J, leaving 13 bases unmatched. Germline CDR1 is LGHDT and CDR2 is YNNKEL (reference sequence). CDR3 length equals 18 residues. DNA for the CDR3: TGTGCCAGCAGCCAAGAATTTGTGGCAGGGGGCAGTAGCAATGAGCAGTTCTTC. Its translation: CASSQEFVAGGSSNEQFF.

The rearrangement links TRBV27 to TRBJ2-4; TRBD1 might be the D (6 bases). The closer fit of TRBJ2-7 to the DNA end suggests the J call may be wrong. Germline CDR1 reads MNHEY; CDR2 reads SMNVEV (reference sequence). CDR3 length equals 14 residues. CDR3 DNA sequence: TGTGCCAGCAGGCCAGGGGTTGAAGCCTACGAGCAGTACTTC. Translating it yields CASRPGVEAYEQYF.

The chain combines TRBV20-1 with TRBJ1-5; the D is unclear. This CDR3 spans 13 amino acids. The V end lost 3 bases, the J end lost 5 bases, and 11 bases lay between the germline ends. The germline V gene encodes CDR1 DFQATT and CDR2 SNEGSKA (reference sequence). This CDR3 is CSASGHGDQPQHF. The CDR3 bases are TGCAGTGCTAGTGGCCACGGGGATCAGCCCCAGCATTTT.

CDR3 amino acids: CSGYSYSGNTIYF. In nucleotides, the CDR3 is TGCAGCGGTTACTCCTACTCTGGAAACACCATATATTTT. This chain joins TRBV29-1 and TRBJ1-3; D gene ambiguous. Germline CDR1 is SQVTM and CDR2 is ANQGSEA. The CDR3 runs to 13 residues. V was trimmed by 7 bases and J by 0 bases, leaving 10 bases between them. Based on the CDR3 plus reference TRBV29-1 and TRBJ1-3, the full variable domain is SAVISQKPSRDICQRGTSLTIQCQVDSQVTMMFWYRQQPGQSLTLIATANQGSEATYESGFVIDKFPISRPNLTFSTLTVSNMSPEDSSIYLCSGYSYSGNTIYFGEGSWLTVV.

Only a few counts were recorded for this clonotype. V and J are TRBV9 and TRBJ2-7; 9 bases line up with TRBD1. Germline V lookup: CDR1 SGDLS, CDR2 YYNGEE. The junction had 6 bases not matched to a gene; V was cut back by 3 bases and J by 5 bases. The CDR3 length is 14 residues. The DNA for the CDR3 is TGTGCCAGCAGCGCAGGGACAGGGATCCACGAGCAGTACTTC. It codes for CASSAGTGIHEQYF. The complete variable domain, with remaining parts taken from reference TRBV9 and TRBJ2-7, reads DSGVTQTPKHLITATGQRVTLRCSPRSGDLSVYWYQQSLDQGLQFLIQYYNGEERAKGNILERFSAQQFPDLHSELNLSSLELGDSALYFCASSAGTGIHEQYFGPGTRLTVT.

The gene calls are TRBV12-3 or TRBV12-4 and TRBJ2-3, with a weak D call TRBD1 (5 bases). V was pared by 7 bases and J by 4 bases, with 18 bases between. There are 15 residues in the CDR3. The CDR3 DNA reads TGTGCCAGCACCATAAGGGGCGTGAGAGCAGATACGCAGTATTTT. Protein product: CASTIRGVRADTQYF.

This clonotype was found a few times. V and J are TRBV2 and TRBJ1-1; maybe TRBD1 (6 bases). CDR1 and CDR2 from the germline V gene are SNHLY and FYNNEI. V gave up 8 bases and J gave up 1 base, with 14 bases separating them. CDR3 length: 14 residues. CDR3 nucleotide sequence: TGTGCCAGCCTAGTGGGGGCGGCGAACACTGAAGCTTTCTTT. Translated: CASLVGAANTEAFF.

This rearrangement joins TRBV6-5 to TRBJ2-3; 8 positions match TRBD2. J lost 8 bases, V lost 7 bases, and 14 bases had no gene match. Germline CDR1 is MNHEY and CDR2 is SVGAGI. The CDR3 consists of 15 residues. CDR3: CASTSSGGPPGTQYF. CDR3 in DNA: TGTGCCAGCACCTCAAGCGGGGGCCCCCCAGGTACGCAGTATTTT.

The CDR3 bases are TGTGCCAGCAGCCAAGATCCAGCGGGCCTGTACTTC. Its translation: CASSQDPAGLYF. This rearrangement joins TRBV3-1 to TRBJ2-5, with D possibly being TRBD2 (6 bases). The germline V gene encodes CDR1 LGHDT and CDR2 YNNKEL (reference sequence). The CDR3 extends over 12 amino acids. V gave up 0 bases and J gave up 13 bases, with 12 bases separating them.

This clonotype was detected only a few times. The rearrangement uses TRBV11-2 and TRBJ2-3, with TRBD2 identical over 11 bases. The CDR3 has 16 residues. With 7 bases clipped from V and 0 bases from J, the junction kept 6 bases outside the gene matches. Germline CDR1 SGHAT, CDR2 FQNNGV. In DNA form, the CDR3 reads TGTGCCAGCACCCTGGGACTAGCGGCTAGCACAGATACGCAGTATTTT. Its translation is CASTLGLAASTDTQYF.

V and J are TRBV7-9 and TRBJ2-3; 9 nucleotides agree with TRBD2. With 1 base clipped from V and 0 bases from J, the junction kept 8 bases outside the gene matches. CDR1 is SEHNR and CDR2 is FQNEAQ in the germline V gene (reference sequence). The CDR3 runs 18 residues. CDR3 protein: CASSLGLADYTSTDTQYF. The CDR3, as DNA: TGTGCCAGCAGCTTAGGACTAGCGGATTATACTAGCACAGATACGCAGTATTTT.

This CDR3 is CSAKGGEKDYGYTF. CDR3 coding DNA: TGCAGTGCTAAGGGAGGGGAGAAGGACTATGGCTACACCTTC. The chain combines TRBV20-1 with TRBJ1-2; D is perhaps TRBD1 (5 bases). Germline-derived CDR1 and CDR2 are DFQATT and SNEGSKA (reference sequence). CDR3 length equals 14 residues. Trimming cost V 4 bases and J 3 bases, with 15 bases left between them.

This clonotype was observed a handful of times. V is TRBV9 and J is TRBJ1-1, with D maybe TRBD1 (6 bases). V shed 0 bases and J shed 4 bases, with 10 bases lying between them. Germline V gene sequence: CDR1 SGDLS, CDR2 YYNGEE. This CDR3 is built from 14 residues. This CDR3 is CASSVVRGGTEAFF. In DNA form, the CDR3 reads TGTGCCAGCAGCGTAGTCAGGGGTGGCACTGAAGCTTTCTTT.